These T cell receptor beta chains were read from a single sample in a study of T cell responses to AZD1222 COVID-19 vaccine. TCRdb's table, derived via immunoSEQ multiplex PCR, lists solely in-frame clones and lacks some. The sample carries roughly 150,000 clones, 80% to 90% recorded once. Sequenced here: peripheral blood, sampled 28 days after the second AZD1222 dose. The receptors shown here come from an adult who received the AZD1222 COVID-19 vaccine. CDR3s include the opening cysteine and the closing phenylalanine or tryptophan.

CDR3: CASSSTSTAYEQYF
V: TRBV7-9

CDR3: CASSVIMDTEAFF
V: TRBV4-3

CDR3: CASSLLNTGELFF
V: TRBV5-1

CDR3: CASPGGREDEQFF
V: TRBV28

CDR3: CASSRTGGTGELFF
V: TRBV6-2/TRBV6-3

CDR3: CASSIDRTSPAPPVRYNEQFF
V: TRBV19

CDR3: CASSFLADSTDTQYF
V: TRBV5-4

CDR3: CASSQNSGSRNEQFF
V: TRBV3-1/TRBV3-2

CDR3: CASDPGRDYSNQPQHF
V: TRBV19

CDR3: CASSPRTGSEAFF
V: TRBV7-2

CDR3: CASSYSKGQPQHF
V: TRBV6-5

CDR3: CASSPGGTMSYEQYF
V: TRBV5-8

CDR3: CAISEADRGETQYF
V: TRBV10-3

CDR3: CASSFRDNRYNEQFF
V: TRBV7-8

CDR3: CASSLGGVDSNQPQHF
V: TRBV28

CDR3: CATPRMRNTIYF
V: TRBV15

CDR3: CSAGTVKGRGYTF
V: TRBV29-1

CDR3: CASSRGTSGRSSYEQYF
V: TRBV3-1/TRBV3-2

CDR3: CASSLAHMNTEAFF
V: TRBV7-8

CDR3: CASSEVGWEISSYNEQFF
V: TRBV2

CDR3: CASSLSPGGSGNTIYF
V: TRBV11-2

CDR3: CASSVFDGYGYTF
V: TRBV9

CDR3: CASIIQGSGTEAFF
V: TRBV2

CDR3: CASSRSGQISGNTIYF
V: TRBV9

CDR3: CASSQATGTTSQQYF
V: TRBV4-3

CDR3: CAIRQIPTVNTGELFF
V: TRBV10-3

CDR3: CASRGRTSDKANIQYF
V: TRBV27

CDR3: CSADAHNEQFF
V: TRBV20-1

CDR3: CASREILVGEQFF
V: TRBV2

CDR3: CSARIQGMNTEAFF
V: TRBV29-1

CDR3: CASSLTGVTYEQYF
V: TRBV5-5

CDR3: CASSLWVSGANVLTF
V: TRBV5-1

CDR3: CASSQEASGSREQFF
V: TRBV3-1/TRBV3-2

CDR3: CASSLQGGNTEAFF
V: TRBV5-1

CDR3: CASSLSGLAGGGNEQFF
V: TRBV11-3

CDR3: CASSIRTSGRVGTLLF
V: TRBV7-2

CDR3: CASTVGQGRNEQFF
V: TRBV5-4

CDR3: CASSLTASLGYTF
V: TRBV19

CDR3: CASREWGNQPQHF
V: TRBV2

CDR3: CATSDPTGAGETQYF
V: TRBV24-1

CDR3: CAITNRAVTEAFF
V: TRBV10-3

CDR3: CASSRRAGADTGELFF
V: TRBV7-9

CDR3: CASSQGDSYGYTF
V: TRBV3-1/TRBV3-2

CDR3: CASRTGRENIQYF
V: TRBV27

CDR3: CASSEEGLGSYNEQFF
V: TRBV9

CDR3: CASSTTQDGFNEKLFF
V: TRBV6-2/TRBV6-3

CDR3: CSVYEPLSIQYF
V: TRBV29-1

CDR3: CASSLVVGSSGNTIYF
V: TRBV5-1

CDR3: CASSLGQGVSRNTEAFF
V: TRBV4-2

CDR3: CAWSGDGPLHF
V: TRBV30

CDR3: CASSSHFGGRGETQYF
V: TRBV7-2

CDR3: CASSISGRENTEAFF
V: TRBV19